This T cell receptor (beta chain) originates from a study of response to subunit inactivated influenza vaccine. Whole-study results and caveats: New T cells are recruited in small numbers by each seasonal influenza vaccination, according to the authors' suggestion.

TCRdb independently ran MiXCR on the RT-PCR reads; one entry per CDR3 protein. Found here are 300,000 to 350,000 distinct CDR3 sequences, 22% of them singletons; the top ten hold over 9%. This clonotype was picked up many times. What it recognizes is unknown. Losses at the gene ends were 2 bases for V and 9 bases for J; bases not matched to a gene: 8. The germline gives CDR1 MGHRA, CDR2 YSYEKL. The CDR3 consists of 16 residues. Source: PBMCs from blood, taken approximately 22 months after vaccination. The rearrangement joins TRBV4-1 to TRBJ1-6; 9 positions agree with TRBD1. This TCR came from a man aged 45 to 75 who received an inactivated influenza vaccine. The CDR3 DNA sequence: TGCGCCAGCAGCCAACCCCCGGGACAGGGTAGTTCACCCCTCCACTTT. It yields the protein CASSQPPGQGSSPLHF.